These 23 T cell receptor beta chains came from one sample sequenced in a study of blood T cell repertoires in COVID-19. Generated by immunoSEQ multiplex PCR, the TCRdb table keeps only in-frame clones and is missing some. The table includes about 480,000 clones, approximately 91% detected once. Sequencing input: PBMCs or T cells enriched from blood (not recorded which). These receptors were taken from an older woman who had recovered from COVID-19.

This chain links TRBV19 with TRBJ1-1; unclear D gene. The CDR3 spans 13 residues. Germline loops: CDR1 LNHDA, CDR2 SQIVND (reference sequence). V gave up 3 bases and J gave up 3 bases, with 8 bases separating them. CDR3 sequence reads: CASSIMSDTEAFF. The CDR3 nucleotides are TGTGCCAGTAGTATTATGTCTGACACTGAAGCTTTCTTT.

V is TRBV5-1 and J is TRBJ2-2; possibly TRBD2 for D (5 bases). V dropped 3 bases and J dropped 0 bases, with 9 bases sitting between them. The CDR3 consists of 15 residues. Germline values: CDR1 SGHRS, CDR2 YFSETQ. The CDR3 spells CASSSLSANTGELFF. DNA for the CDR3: TGCGCCAGCAGCTCCCTTAGCGCGAACACCGGGGAGCTGTTTTTT.

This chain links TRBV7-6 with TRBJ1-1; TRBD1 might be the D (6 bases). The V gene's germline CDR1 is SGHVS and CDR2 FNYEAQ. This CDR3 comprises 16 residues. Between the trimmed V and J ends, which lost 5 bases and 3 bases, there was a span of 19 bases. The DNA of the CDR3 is TGTGCCAGCAGCGATTACGACAGGAGAAGAGACACTGAAGCTTTCTTT. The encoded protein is CASSDYDRRRDTEAFF.

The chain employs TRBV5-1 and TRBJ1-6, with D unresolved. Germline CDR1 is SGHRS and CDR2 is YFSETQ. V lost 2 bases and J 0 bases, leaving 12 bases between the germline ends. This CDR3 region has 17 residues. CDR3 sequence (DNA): TGCGCCAGCAGCTTCCTTGGGCCGAGCTCCTATAATTCACCCCTCCACTTT. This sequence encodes CASSFLGPSSYNSPLHF.

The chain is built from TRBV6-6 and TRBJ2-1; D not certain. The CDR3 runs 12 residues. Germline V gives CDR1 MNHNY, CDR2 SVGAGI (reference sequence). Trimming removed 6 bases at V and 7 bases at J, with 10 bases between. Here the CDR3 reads CASRFSANEQFF. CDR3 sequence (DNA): TGTGCCAGCAGATTCAGCGCAAATGAGCAGTTCTTC.

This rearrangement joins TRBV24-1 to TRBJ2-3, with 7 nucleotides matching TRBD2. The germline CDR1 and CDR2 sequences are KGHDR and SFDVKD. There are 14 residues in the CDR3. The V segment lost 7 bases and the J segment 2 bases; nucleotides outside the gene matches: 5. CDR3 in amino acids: CATSPAGITDTQYF. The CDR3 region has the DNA TGTGCCACCAGCCCAGCGGGGATCACAGATACGCAGTATTTT.

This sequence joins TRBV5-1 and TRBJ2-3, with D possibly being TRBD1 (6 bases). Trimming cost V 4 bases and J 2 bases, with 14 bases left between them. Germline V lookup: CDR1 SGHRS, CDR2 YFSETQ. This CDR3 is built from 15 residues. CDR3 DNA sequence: TGCGCCAGCAGCACGGACAGACCCGTCACAGATACGCAGTATTTT. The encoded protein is CASSTDRPVTDTQYF.

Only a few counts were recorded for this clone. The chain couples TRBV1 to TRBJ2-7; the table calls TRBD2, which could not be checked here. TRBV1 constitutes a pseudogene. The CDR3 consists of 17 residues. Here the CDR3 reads CTSSQDYRGSISYEQYV. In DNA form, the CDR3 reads TGCACCAGCAGCCAAGATTATAGAGGGAGCATTTCCTACGAGCAGTACGTC.

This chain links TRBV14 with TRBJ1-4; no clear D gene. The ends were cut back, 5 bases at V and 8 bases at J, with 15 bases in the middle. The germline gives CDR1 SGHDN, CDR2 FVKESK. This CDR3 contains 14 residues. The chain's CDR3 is CASSKQPVREKLFF. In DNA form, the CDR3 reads TGTGCCAGCAGCAAACAGCCGGTACGGGAAAAACTGTTTTTT.

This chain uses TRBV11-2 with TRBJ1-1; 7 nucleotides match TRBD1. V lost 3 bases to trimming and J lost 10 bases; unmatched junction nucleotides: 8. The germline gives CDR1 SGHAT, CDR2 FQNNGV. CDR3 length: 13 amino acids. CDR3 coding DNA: TGTGCCAGCAGCTTCGACAGGGCGAGTTTAGCTTTCTTT. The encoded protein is CASSFDRASLAFF.

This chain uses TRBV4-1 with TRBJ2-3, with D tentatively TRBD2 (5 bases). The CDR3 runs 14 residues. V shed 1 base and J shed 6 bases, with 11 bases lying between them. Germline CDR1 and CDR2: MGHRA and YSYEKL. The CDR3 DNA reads TGCGCCAGCAGCCAAGGGCTAGCCGCGGATACGCAGTATTTT. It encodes CASSQGLAADTQYF.

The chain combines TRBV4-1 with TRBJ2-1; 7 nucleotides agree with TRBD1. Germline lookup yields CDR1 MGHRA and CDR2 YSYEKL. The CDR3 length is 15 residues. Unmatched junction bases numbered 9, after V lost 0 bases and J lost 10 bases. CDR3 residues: CASSQDWRTGDEQFF. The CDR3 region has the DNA TGCGCCAGCAGCCAAGATTGGCGGACAGGAGACGAGCAGTTCTTC.

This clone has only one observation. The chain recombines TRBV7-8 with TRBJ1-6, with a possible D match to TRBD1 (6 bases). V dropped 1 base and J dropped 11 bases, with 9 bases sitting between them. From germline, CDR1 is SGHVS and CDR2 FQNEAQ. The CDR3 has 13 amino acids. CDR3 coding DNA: TGTGCCAGCAGCTTAGGGGGGGGCACACCCCTCCACTTT. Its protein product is CASSLGGGTPLHF. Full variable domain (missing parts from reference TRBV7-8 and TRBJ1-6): GAGVSQSPRYKVAKRGQDVALRCDPISGHVSLFWYQQALGQGPEFLTYFQNEAQLDKSGLPSDRFFAERPEGSVSTLKIQRTQQEDSAVYLCASSLGGGTPLHFGNGTRLTVT.

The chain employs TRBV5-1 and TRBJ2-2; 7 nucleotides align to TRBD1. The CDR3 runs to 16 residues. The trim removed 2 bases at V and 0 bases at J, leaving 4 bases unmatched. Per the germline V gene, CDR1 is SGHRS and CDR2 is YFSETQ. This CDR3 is CASSFSGQPNTGELFF. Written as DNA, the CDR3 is TGCGCCAGCAGCTTTTCGGGACAGCCGAACACCGGGGAGCTGTTTTTT.

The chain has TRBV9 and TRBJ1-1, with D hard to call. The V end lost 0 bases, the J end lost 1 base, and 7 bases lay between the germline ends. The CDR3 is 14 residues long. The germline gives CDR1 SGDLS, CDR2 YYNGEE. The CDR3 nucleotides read TGTGCCAGCAGCGTAGCCGGCGGGAACACTGAAGCTTTCTTT. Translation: CASSVAGGNTEAFF. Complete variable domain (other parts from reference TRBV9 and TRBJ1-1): DSGVTQTPKHLITATGQRVTLRCSPRSGDLSVYWYQQSLDQGLQFLIQYYNGEERAKGNILERFSAQQFPDLHSELNLSSLELGDSALYFCASSVAGGNTEAFFGQGTRLTVV.

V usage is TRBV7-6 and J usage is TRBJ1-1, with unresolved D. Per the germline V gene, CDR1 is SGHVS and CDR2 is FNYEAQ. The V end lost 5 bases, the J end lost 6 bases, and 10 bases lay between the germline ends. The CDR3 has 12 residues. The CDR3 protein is CASSPGRAEAFF. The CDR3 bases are TGTGCCAGCAGCCCCGGGCGGGCTGAAGCTTTCTTT.

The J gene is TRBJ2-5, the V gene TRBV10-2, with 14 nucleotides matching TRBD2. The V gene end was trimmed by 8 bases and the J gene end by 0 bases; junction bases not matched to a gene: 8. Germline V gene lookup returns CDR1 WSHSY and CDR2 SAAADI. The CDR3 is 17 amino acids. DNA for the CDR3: TGCGCCAGCGGTGGGACTAGCGGGGGCTCGGACCAAGAGACCCAGTACTTC. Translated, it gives CASGGTSGGSDQETQYF.

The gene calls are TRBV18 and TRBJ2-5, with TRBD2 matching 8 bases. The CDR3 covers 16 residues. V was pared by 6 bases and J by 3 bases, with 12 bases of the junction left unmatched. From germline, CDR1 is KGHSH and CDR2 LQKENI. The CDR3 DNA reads TGTGCCAGCTCCCTCTCGGTGGCGGGGGGCAAAGAGACCCAGTACTTC. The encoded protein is CASSLSVAGGKETQYF.

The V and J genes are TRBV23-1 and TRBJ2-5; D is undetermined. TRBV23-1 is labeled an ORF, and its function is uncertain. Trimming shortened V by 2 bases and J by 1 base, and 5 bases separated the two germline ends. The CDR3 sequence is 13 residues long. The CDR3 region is CASSQVVQETQYF. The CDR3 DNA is TGCGCCAGCAGTCAAGTAGTCCAAGAGACCCAGTACTTC.

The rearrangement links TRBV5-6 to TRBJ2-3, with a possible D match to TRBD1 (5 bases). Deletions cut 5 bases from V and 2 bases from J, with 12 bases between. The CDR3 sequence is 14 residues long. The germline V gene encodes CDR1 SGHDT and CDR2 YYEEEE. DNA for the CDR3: TGTGCCAGCAGAGGCAGGGTTTACACAGATACGCAGTATTTT. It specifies CASRGRVYTDTQYF.

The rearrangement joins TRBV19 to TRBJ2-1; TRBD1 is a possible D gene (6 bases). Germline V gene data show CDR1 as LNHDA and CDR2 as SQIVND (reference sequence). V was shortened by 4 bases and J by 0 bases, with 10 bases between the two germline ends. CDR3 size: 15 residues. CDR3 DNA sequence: TGTGCCAGTAGTACCGGACAGAGCTCCTACAATGAGCAGTTCTTC. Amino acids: CASSTGQSSYNEQFF.

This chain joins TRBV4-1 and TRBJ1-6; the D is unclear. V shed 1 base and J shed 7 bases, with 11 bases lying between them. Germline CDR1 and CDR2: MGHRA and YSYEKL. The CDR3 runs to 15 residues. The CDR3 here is CASSQARQANSPLHF. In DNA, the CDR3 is TGCGCCAGCAGCCAAGCTCGGCAGGCCAATTCACCCCTCCACTTT.

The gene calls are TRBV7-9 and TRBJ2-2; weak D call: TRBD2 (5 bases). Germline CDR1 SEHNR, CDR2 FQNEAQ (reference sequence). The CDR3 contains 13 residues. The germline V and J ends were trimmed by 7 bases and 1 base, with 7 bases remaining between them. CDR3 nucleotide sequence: TGTGCCAGCAATCGGGGGAACACCGGGGAGCTGTTTTTT. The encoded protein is CASNRGNTGELFF.